The 32 T cell receptor beta chains below all came from one sample that was sequenced in a study of CD8 T cells in ankylosing spondylitis (dated by TCRdb to between 2016 and 2019). Findings and caveats that apply to the study as a whole: Blood from ankylosing spondylitis patients appeared to be characterized by a TCR beta motif made up of under 10 highly homologous amino acid variants.

No cognate antigen is known for these TCRs. The library relied on 5' RACE. Data came from an Illumina HiSeq 2500. TCRdb passed the public sequencing reads through fastp at Q25 and MiXCR, retaining productive beta sequences. One record per CDR3 amino acid sequence lists the most common genes and DNA. The sample data list approximately 550,000 distinct CDR3 sequences, and roughly 13% of these were observed just once. The biggest ten clones account for around 7% of the sample. Sample: blood, either unsorted or a sorted T cell fraction (not recorded which). Source of these receptors: a male donor with ankylosing spondylitis.

This clonotype was seen many times. The chain has TRBV12-3 or TRBV12-4 and TRBJ2-1; 15 nucleotides align to TRBD2. V was clipped by 4 bases and J by 8 bases; unmatched bases: 3. The CDR3 is 15 residues long. In DNA form, the CDR3 reads TGTGCCAGCAGTTGGACTAGCGGGAGGGTCGATGAGCAGTTCTTC. This codes for CASSWTSGRVDEQFF.

The V gene is TRBV20-1, the J gene TRBJ2-3; no definite D call. V was cut by 2 bases and J by 0 bases, with 9 bases left in between. The length of the CDR3 is 14 residues. Germline CDR1 and CDR2: DFQATT and SNEGSKA (reference sequence). The CDR3 is CSARRHPSTDTQYF. The CDR3 nucleotides are TGCAGTGCTAGAAGGCATCCTAGCACAGATACGCAGTATTTT.

This clonotype was counted a few times. V and J are TRBV7-9 and TRBJ2-2; 7 positions agree with TRBD1. V lost 7 bases and J lost 2; bases outside the gene matches: 4. CDR1 is SEHNR, CDR2 FQNEAQ, per germline (reference sequence). This CDR3 comprises 14 residues. In DNA, the CDR3 is TGTGCCAGCAAGACAGGGAAAAACACCGGGGAGCTGTTTTTT. Its protein is CASKTGKNTGELFF.

This clonotype was counted between two and nine times. The V call is TRBV10-3, the J call TRBJ1-1, with D uncertain. With 4 bases removed from V and 3 bases from J, the gap between germline ends came to 9 bases. There are 13 residues in the CDR3. Germline CDR1 ENHRY, CDR2 SYGVKD. CDR3 residues: CAISGQPDTEAFF. The CDR3 nucleotides read TGTGCCATCAGTGGTCAGCCTGACACTGAAGCTTTCTTT.

This clonotype was detected only a few times. The chain combines TRBV5-1 with TRBJ2-5, with a tentative D call TRBD1 (5 bases). Germline CDR1 reads SGHRS; CDR2 reads YFSETQ. Trimming cost V 3 bases and J 1 base, with 7 bases left between them. This CDR3 spans 13 amino acids. The CDR3 DNA follows: TGCGCCAGCAGCTCGACAGTCCAAGAGACCCAGTACTTC. It specifies CASSSTVQETQYF.

V usage is TRBV5-6 and J usage is TRBJ1-6; weak D call: TRBD1 (5 bases). CDR3 length equals 16 residues. Looked up from germline, CDR1 is SGHDT and CDR2 is YYEEEE. The V gene lost 4 bases and the J gene lost 2 bases, with 13 bases spanning the gap. The CDR3 DNA reads TGTGCCAGCAGCCTCCCCGGCAGGGCCTATAATTCACCCCTCCACTTT. It codes for CASSLPGRAYNSPLHF.

This clonotype was observed a few times. V gene TRBV12-3 or TRBV12-4 combines with J gene TRBJ1-2; D uncertain. V lost 4 bases and J lost 3, with 6 bases in between. The CDR3 has 12 amino acids. The CDR3 protein is CASSSSHYGYTF. In DNA form, the CDR3 reads TGTGCCAGCAGTTCCTCACACTATGGCTACACCTTC.

This clonotype occurred many times. This chain links TRBV11-2 with TRBJ1-1; D is unresolved. V was shortened by 1 base and J by 4 bases, with 10 bases between the two germline ends. Germline loops: CDR1 SGHAT, CDR2 FQNNGV. The CDR3 length is 14 residues. CDR3 amino acids: CASSLAGGPTEAFF. The CDR3 nucleotides are TGTGCCAGCAGCTTAGCGGGAGGGCCCACTGAAGCTTTCTTT.

Ten or more counts support this clonotype. The CDR3 DNA reads as TGCGCCAGCAGCCCACGTCGGGGAGAAAATGAGCAGTTCTTC. Translated: CASSPRRGENEQFF. V and J are TRBV4-1 and TRBJ2-1; D is perhaps TRBD2 (5 bases). The CDR3 totals 14 residues. The germline V gene has CDR1 MGHRA and CDR2 YSYEKL. The V end lost 4 bases, the J end lost 7 bases, and 14 bases lay between the germline ends.

This clonotype occurred a few times. The rearrangement uses TRBV5-1 and TRBJ1-6; 7 bases are shared with TRBD1. This CDR3 comprises 16 residues. Germline assignment: CDR1 SGHRS and CDR2 YFSETQ. Trimming at V came to 3 bases and at J to 5 bases, leaving 8 bases not matched to a gene. CDR3 bases: TGCGCCAGCAGCTCGGCGGGACAGTCGAATAATTCACCCCTCCACTTT. It yields the protein CASSSAGQSNNSPLHF.

Only a few counts were recorded for this clonotype. V gene TRBV2 combines with J gene TRBJ1-2, with 9 bases that match TRBD1. The trim removed 6 bases at V and 7 bases at J, leaving 12 bases unmatched. The CDR3 spans 15 residues. Germline V gene lookup returns CDR1 SNHLY and CDR2 FYNNEI. The CDR3 sequence is CASSDTPGQGGGYTF. DNA for the CDR3: TGTGCCAGCAGCGACACCCCGGGACAGGGAGGTGGCTACACCTTC.

This clonotype has only a few counts. This chain links TRBV3-1 with TRBJ1-5, with D hard to call. The germline V and J ends were trimmed by 4 bases and 2 bases, with 6 bases remaining between them. The CDR3 is made up of 13 amino acids. Germline CDR1 reads LGHDT; CDR2 reads YNNKEL (reference sequence). DNA for the CDR3: TGTGCCAGCAGCCCGTCCCGCAATCAGCCCCAGCATTTT. Translated: CASSPSRNQPQHF.

The chain carries TRBV6-1 and TRBJ2-7, with D perhaps matching TRBD1 (5 bases). There are 14 residues in the CDR3. The germline V gene encodes CDR1 MNHNS and CDR2 SASEGT. The V end lost 2 bases, the J end lost 3 bases, and 11 bases lay between the germline ends. CDR3 region: CASSERVGDYEQYV. CDR3 DNA: TGTGCCAGCAGTGAACGGGTAGGGGACTACGAGCAGTACGTC.

This clonotype was detected only a few times. J is TRBJ2-3 and V is TRBV7-9, with D possibly TRBD2 on 6 matching bases. Germline assignment: CDR1 SEHNR and CDR2 FQNEAQ (reference sequence). The CDR3 consists of 12 residues. Trimming removed 5 bases from V and 10 bases from J, with 13 bases in between. The CDR3 DNA reads TGTGCCAGCAGCCCATCGCGGGATCCGCAGTATTTT. Residues: CASSPSRDPQYF.

This clonotype appeared a few times. V usage is TRBV25-1 and J usage is TRBJ2-5; maybe TRBD1 (6 bases). The V gene lost 6 bases and the J gene lost 1 base, with 15 bases spanning the gap. The CDR3 runs 15 residues. CDR1 and CDR2 (germline): MGHDK, SYGVNS. For the CDR3, the DNA is TGTGCCAGCAGCCCTACGCAGGGGACCCAAGAGACCCAGTACTTC. Its protein is CASSPTQGTQETQYF.

This clonotype was observed a few times. The chain uses TRBV24-1 and TRBJ1-5; 8 nucleotides line up with TRBD1. Trimming removed 9 bases from V and 9 bases from J; junction bases left unmatched: 6. The CDR3 runs 12 residues. Germline CDR1 is KGHDR and CDR2 is SFDVKD. The DNA of the CDR3 is TGTGCCACCTCGGACAGGGAAGGGCCCCAGCATTTT. Its translation is CATSDREGPQHF.

The table lists this clonotype with many counts. The rearrangement links TRBV29-1 to TRBJ2-7; no reliable D call. Germline-derived CDR1 and CDR2 are SQVTM and ANQGSEA. This CDR3 is 13 amino acids long. V lost 7 bases and J lost 0, with 13 bases in between. DNA for the CDR3: TGCAGCGCTAAGGCAGCGAGCTCCTACGAGCAGTACTTC. It encodes CSAKAASSYEQYF.

Many counts were recorded for this clonotype. The rearrangement uses TRBV7-9 and TRBJ2-3, with 8 bases matching TRBD2. The V gene end was trimmed by 5 bases and the J gene end by 7 bases; junction bases not matched to a gene: 8. The germline gives CDR1 SEHNR, CDR2 FQNEAQ (reference sequence). This CDR3 region has 14 residues. For the CDR3, the DNA is TGTGCCAGCAGCAGACCAGCGGGAGAGAATACGCAGTATTTT. Encoded protein: CASSRPAGENTQYF.

The chain has TRBV6-1 and TRBJ2-5; D might be TRBD1 (7 bases). Germline-derived CDR1 and CDR2 are MNHNS and SASEGT. V was clipped by 8 bases and J by 4 bases, with 11 bases between them. The CDR3 sequence is 12 residues long. Here the CDR3 DNA reads TGTGCCAGCGCAGGGGGGAGAGAGACCCAGTACTTC. Its protein is CASAGGRETQYF.

DNA for the CDR3: TGTGCCAGCAGCCTTCGACAGGGGACCCTGACCGGGGAGCTGTTTTTT. Protein product: CASSLRQGTLTGELFF. The chain is built from TRBV3-1 and TRBJ2-2; TRBD1 aligns across 8 bases. The CDR3 is 16 amino acids. Germline V lookup: CDR1 LGHDT, CDR2 YNNKEL (reference sequence). The junction had 9 bases not matched to a gene; V was cut back by 4 bases and J by 5 bases.

A few counts support this clonotype. This chain links TRBV11-2 with TRBJ2-1; TRBD2 aligns across 7 bases. Germline V gene data show CDR1 as SGHAT and CDR2 as FQNNGV. After removal of 2 bases from V and 7 bases from J, the junction contained 17 bases not matched to a gene. This CDR3 region has 18 residues. The CDR3 spells CASSLYSPTSAPGNEQFF. Here the CDR3 DNA reads TGTGCCAGCAGCTTATACTCCCCCACTAGCGCCCCTGGGAATGAGCAGTTCTTC.

This clonotype was recorded a few times. This chain connects TRBV2 to TRBJ2-7; tentative D call: TRBD1 (5 bases). The germline CDR1 and CDR2 sequences are SNHLY and FYNNEI. The CDR3 loop spans 14 amino acids. The ends were cut back, 7 bases at V and 1 base at J, with 14 bases in the middle. CDR3 protein: CASMVPTGSYEQYF. The CDR3 bases are TGTGCCAGCATGGTACCCACAGGATCCTACGAGCAGTACTTC.

The chain carries TRBV13 and TRBJ1-5, with 7 nucleotides matching TRBD1. This CDR3 is built from 14 residues. The V segment lost 10 bases and the J segment 6 bases; nucleotides outside the gene matches: 12. The germline V gene has CDR1 PRHDT and CDR2 FYEKMQ (reference sequence). CDR3 nucleotide sequence: TGTGCCACCGCCGACAGGGTTTCCAGTCAGCCCCAGCATTTT. This translates into CATADRVSSQPQHF.

The V gene is TRBV7-9, the J gene TRBJ2-3; 9 nucleotides agree with TRBD2. Unmatched junction bases numbered 11, after V lost 5 bases and J lost 5 bases. Germline V gene sequence: CDR1 SEHNR, CDR2 FQNEAQ (reference sequence). CDR3 length equals 16 residues. In nucleotides, the CDR3 is TGTGCCAGCAGCCCAGGGGGGCTAGCGGGACTAGATACGCAGTATTTT. Its translation is CASSPGGLAGLDTQYF.

This clonotype was observed a handful of times. The chain combines TRBV11-2 with TRBJ2-1, with TRBD2 matching over 11 bases. The CDR3 covers 15 residues. V dropped 5 bases and J dropped 9; count of bases not matched to a gene: 9. Germline V gene sequence: CDR1 SGHAT, CDR2 FQNNGV. The CDR3 loop reads CASSQLAGEYGEQFF. DNA of the CDR3: TGTGCCAGCAGCCAACTAGCGGGAGAGTATGGTGAGCAGTTCTTC.

The rearrangement uses TRBV6-2 or TRBV6-3 and TRBJ1-5; possible D gene TRBD1, 5 bases. This CDR3 is built from 15 residues. Looked up from germline, CDR1 is MNHEY and CDR2 is SVGEGT. The V gene lost 5 bases and the J gene lost 3 bases, with 14 bases spanning the gap. The CDR3 loop is CASSRGGVDNQPQHF. The CDR3 region has the DNA TGTGCCAGCAGTAGGGGAGGGGTGGACAATCAGCCCCAGCATTTT.

This clonotype was seen a handful of times. The chain uses TRBV7-2 and TRBJ1-2, with TRBD1 matching over 11 bases. Trimming at V came to 3 bases and at J to 4 bases, leaving 10 bases not matched to a gene. This CDR3 spans 17 amino acids. The germline CDR1 and CDR2 sequences are SGHTA and FQGNSA. The CDR3 nucleotides read TGTGCCAGCAGCTTCGAATCCGGGACAGGGGGAGTCTATGGCTACACCTTC. Translated: CASSFESGTGGVYGYTF.

V and J are TRBV15 and TRBJ2-5; tentatively, D is TRBD1 (6 bases). The CDR3 loop spans 16 amino acids. Germline CDR1 is LNHNV and CDR2 is YYDKDF (reference sequence). Trimming removed 8 bases at V and 5 bases at J, with 24 bases between. The DNA for the CDR3 is TGTGCCACCCATGACAAACTAACAGGGCCCCAGGAGACCCAGTACTTC. The encoded protein is CATHDKLTGPQETQYF. Combining the CDR3 with reference TRBV15 and TRBJ2-5 gives the whole variable domain DAMVIQNPRYQVTQFGKPVTLSCSQTLNHNVMYWYQQKSSQAPKLLFHYYDKDFNNEADTPDNFQSRRPNTSFCFLDIRSPGLGDTAMYLCATHDKLTGPQETQYFGPGTRLLVL.

This clonotype was detected only a few times. V and J are TRBV6-1 and TRBJ2-3, with D possibly matching TRBD1 (6 bases). Per germline, CDR1 MNHNS and CDR2 SASEGT. Trimming removed 10 bases from V and 8 bases from J, with 13 bases in between. The length of the CDR3 is 11 residues. The CDR3, as DNA: TGTGCCATCCGTGCACAGGGTACGCAGTATTTT. This encodes CAIRAQGTQYF.

The table lists this clonotype with a few counts. The V call is TRBV3-1, the J call TRBJ2-3; TRBD2 is a possible D gene (5 bases). Trimming took off 3 bases at V and 4 bases at J, with 14 bases between the two ends. In germline, CDR1 is LGHDT, CDR2 YNNKEL (reference sequence). The CDR3 is 15 amino acids. CDR3 protein: CASSHYSSKSDTQYF. The CDR3 nucleotides read TGTGCCAGCAGCCATTATTCTAGCAAATCAGATACGCAGTATTTT.

This clonotype was picked up a small number of times. The V call is TRBV7-9, the J call TRBJ1-4, with D possibly matching TRBD1 (5 bases). Trimming removed 2 bases from V and 7 bases from J, with 17 bases in between. The V gene's germline CDR1 is SEHNR and CDR2 FQNEAQ (reference sequence). This CDR3 contains 16 residues. CDR3 region: CASSLQLGRAGEKLFF. For the CDR3, the DNA is TGTGCCAGCAGCTTACAACTCGGCAGGGCAGGTGAAAAACTGTTTTTT.

There are many counts of this clonotype. The rearrangement joins TRBV20-1 to TRBJ2-7; 12 positions agree with TRBD1. Germline V gene sequence: CDR1 DFQATT, CDR2 SNEGSKA (reference sequence). With V trimmed by 6 bases and J by 5 bases, 8 bases remained unmatched. CDR3 size: 14 residues. In DNA, the CDR3 is TGCAGTGCGACCGGGACAGGGGGCAAACACGAGCAGTACGTC. It encodes CSATGTGGKHEQYV.